The entry below describes one T cell receptor beta chain. Amplified TCR beta CDR3 regions derived from RNA transcripts. RT-PCR in the first round (using the HTBI primer set) targeted the TCR CDR3. TCRdb ran MiXCR on the multiplex PCR reads and lists one entry per CDR3 protein. The sample holds under 700,000 distinct CDR3 sequences; 16% are singletons and the top ten take 15% to 20%. CDR3 length: 14 residues. Germline V gene lookup returns CDR1 MNHNS and CDR2 SASEGT. The junction had 3 bases not matched to a gene; V was cut back by 4 bases and J by 2 bases. These data originate in a study of T cells in Graves' hyperthyroidism and ophthalmopathy.

Sequencing was done on a sample of blood. This rearrangement joins TRBV6-1 to TRBJ2-3; 7 positions agree with TRBD2. The receptor was isolated from a woman aged 18 to 35 with Graves' hyperthyroidism. The CDR3 nucleotides read TGTGCCAGCAGTGTACGGGACTACACAGATACGCAGTATTTT. It codes for CASSVRDYTDTQYF.